Presented here are 23 T cell receptor beta chains from one specimen sequenced in a study of T-cell reconstitution after alpha-beta-depleted transplantation in children. Library preparation (for TCRbeta) was performed with unique molecular identifiers. One entry per CDR3 protein results from TCRdb running MiXCR on the PCR reads. The sample comprises hundreds of thousands of distinct CDR3 sequences, 15% to 20% of which are singletons, and about 41% rests with the top ten. Source: PBMCs, mostly from graft donor cells, taken 360 days after TCRalphabeta/CD19-depleted stem cell transplant. Receptors were obtained from a male patient between 2 and 10 years old who had a stem cell transplant for acute lymphoblastic leukemia, so the T cells may come from the graft donor.

This clonotype occurred many times. V and J are TRBV29-1 and TRBJ2-7; D possibly matches TRBD1 or TRBD2 (5 bases each). The CDR3 loop spans 18 amino acids. The germline V gene encodes CDR1 SQVTM and CDR2 ANQGSEA. V shed 4 bases and J shed 0 bases, with 25 bases lying between them. The CDR3 is CSVVGLVKGRRSSYEQYF. The CDR3 bases are TGCAGCGTTGTAGGGCTCGTGAAGGGACGGAGGAGCTCCTACGAGCAGTACTTC.

The V and J genes are TRBV7-8 and TRBJ2-1, with D unclear. The germline gives CDR1 SGHVS, CDR2 FQNEAQ. Deletions cut 0 bases from V and 8 bases from J, with 11 bases between. CDR3 length equals 14 residues. As DNA, the CDR3 is TGTGCCAGCAGCTTAGCCTCACCCGCGGATGAGCAGTTCTTC. It specifies CASSLASPADEQFF.

J is TRBJ2-2 and V is TRBV24-1; TRBD1 aligns across 10 bases. Germline CDR1 and CDR2: KGHDR and SFDVKD. V was pared by 2 bases and J by 0 bases, with 11 bases of the junction left unmatched. The length of the CDR3 is 20 residues. The CDR3: CATSDSPGQGPSSNTGELFF. The CDR3 nucleotides read TGTGCCACCAGTGATTCCCCGGGACAGGGGCCTTCTTCGAACACCGGGGAGCTGTTTTTT.

The genes are TRBV12-3 or TRBV12-4 and TRBJ2-6, with D possibly matching TRBD1 (7 bases). The CDR3 runs to 18 residues. V lost 5 bases and J lost 0, with 17 bases in between. The CDR3 DNA follows: TGTGCCAGCAGTCCGACGACAGGGAGGAGCTCTGGGGCCAACGTCCTGACTTTC. Encoded protein: CASSPTTGRSSGANVLTF.

The rearrangement uses TRBV12-3 or TRBV12-4 and TRBJ1-5, with D hard to call. CDR3 size: 14 residues. V was pared by 3 bases and J by 4 bases, with 10 bases between. The CDR3 reads CASSFSGANQPQHF. The CDR3 DNA reads TGTGCCAGCAGTTTTTCAGGAGCGAATCAGCCCCAGCATTTT.

The rearrangement links TRBV5-1 to TRBJ2-7; D possibly uses TRBD1 or TRBD2 (6 bases each). Trimming pared 2 bases from V and 3 bases from J, leaving 15 bases between. The CDR3 consists of 15 residues. CDR1 is SGHRS and CDR2 is YFSETQ in the germline V gene. The DNA of the CDR3 is TGCGCCAGCAGCTTCTCGGGGGCTCATAACTACGAGCAGTACTTC. It encodes CASSFSGAHNYEQYF.

A few counts support this clonotype. The rearrangement joins TRBV4-2 to TRBJ2-4, with TRBD1 matching over 9 bases. CDR3 length equals 15 residues. J was trimmed by 8 bases and V by 0 bases; bases with no gene match: 5. Germline V gene lookup returns CDR1 LGHNA and CDR2 YNFKEQ. The CDR3, as DNA: TGTGCCAGCAGCCAAGATGCCCGACAGGGGGACATTCAGTACTTC. Translating it yields CASSQDARQGDIQYF.

V gene TRBV5-1 combines with J gene TRBJ2-3; the D gene is possibly TRBD1 (6 bases). The germline V gene has CDR1 SGHRS and CDR2 YFSETQ. Trimming took off 9 bases at V and 0 bases at J, with 14 bases between the two ends. The CDR3 is made up of 14 amino acids. CDR3 nucleotide sequence: TGCGCCACCCGGGACACCTATAGCACAGATACGCAGTATTTT. It translates to CATRDTYSTDTQYF.

As DNA, the CDR3 is TGTGCCACCAGCCGGGGACAGACGATCTCCTACAATGAGCAGTTCTTC. Its translation is CATSRGQTISYNEQFF. The chain couples TRBV15 to TRBJ2-1; 7 bases agree with TRBD1. V lost 5 bases, J lost 0 bases, and 7 bases stayed unmatched. There are 16 residues in the CDR3. Germline V gives CDR1 LNHNV, CDR2 YYDKDF (reference sequence).

The DNA of the CDR3 is TGTGCCAGCAGCGTAGATGGAGGAGGGAACAATGAGCAGTTCTTC. Protein: CASSVDGGGNNEQFF. V and J are TRBV9 and TRBJ2-1, with a possible D match to TRBD2 (6 bases). Germline V gene data show CDR1 as SGDLS and CDR2 as YYNGEE. The CDR3 runs 15 residues. V lost 0 bases to trimming and J lost 5 bases, with 12 bases between them.

CDR3 region: CASSIEDRINQPQHF. The CDR3, as DNA: TGTGCCAGTAGTATAGAGGACAGGATCAATCAGCCCCAGCATTTT. This rearrangement joins TRBV19 to TRBJ1-5; 7 nucleotides align to TRBD1. The CDR3 has 15 amino acids. The V and J ends lost 0 bases and 3 bases, in that order; junction bases with no gene match: 2. Germline V lookup: CDR1 LNHDA, CDR2 SQIVND (reference sequence).

The CDR3 DNA sequence: TGTGCCAGCAGTTTACAAAGCGGGTACTACAATGAGCAGTTCTTC. Residues: CASSLQSGYYNEQFF. The chain recombines TRBV27 with TRBJ2-1; tentatively, D is TRBD2 (6 bases). This CDR3 has 15 amino acids. Per the germline V gene, CDR1 is MNHEY and CDR2 is SMNVEV (reference sequence). V lost 2 bases and J 3 bases, leaving 11 bases between the germline ends.

This clonotype was observed a few times. The V gene is TRBV27, the J gene TRBJ2-1; a possible D gene is TRBD2 (5 bases). The CDR3 runs to 16 residues. Germline values: CDR1 MNHEY, CDR2 SMNVEV (reference sequence). The V end was cut by 4 bases, the J end by 2 bases, with 15 bases between. This CDR3 reads CASSSPVGMAYNEQFF. For the CDR3, the DNA is TGTGCCAGCAGTTCCCCAGTCGGGATGGCCTACAATGAGCAGTTCTTC.

This clonotype has more than one count but fewer than ten. The gene calls are TRBV7-9 and TRBJ2-7, with 14 bases lining up with TRBD2. Germline CDR1 SEHNR, CDR2 FQNEAQ (reference sequence). The CDR3 extends over 17 amino acids. With 5 bases clipped from V and 2 bases from J, the junction kept 8 bases outside the gene matches. Here the CDR3 DNA reads TGTGCCAGCAGCCCGGGACTAGCGGGAGTTCTGACCTACGAGCAGTACTTC. Translation gives CASSPGLAGVLTYEQYF.

Only a few counts were recorded for this clonotype. The V call is TRBV6-1, the J call TRBJ1-2; possibly TRBD1 for D (6 bases). Germline values: CDR1 MNHNS, CDR2 SASEGT. The V end lost 5 bases, the J end lost 7 bases, and 17 bases lay between the germline ends. The CDR3 runs 14 residues. CDR3 in DNA: TGTGCCAGCAGTACCGCAAACAGGGAACGTGGCTACACCTTC. Protein product: CASSTANRERGYTF.

This clonotype was detected ten times or more. The gene calls are TRBV7-2 and TRBJ2-1; maybe TRBD2 (6 bases). V lost 5 bases to trimming and J lost 3 bases, with 14 bases between them. Germline V lookup: CDR1 SGHTA, CDR2 FQGNSA. The CDR3 has 15 residues. The CDR3 DNA reads TGTGCCAGCAGCCTCGGGGGAAGAAGCTACAATGAGCAGTTCTTC. Translated, it gives CASSLGGRSYNEQFF.

As DNA, the CDR3 is TGTGCCAGCAGTCCGGGACAGGGCCCATATCTTGGAGAGACCCAGTACTTC. Translated: CASSPGQGPYLGETQYF. This chain joins TRBV6-1 and TRBJ2-5; TRBD1 aligns across 9 bases. With 5 bases clipped from V and 4 bases from J, the junction kept 14 bases outside the gene matches. Germline V gene data show CDR1 as MNHNS and CDR2 as SASEGT. The CDR3 spans 17 residues.

The rearrangement links TRBV28 to TRBJ2-3; 7 bases fit TRBD2. CDR3 size: 16 residues. Germline lookup yields CDR1 MDHEN and CDR2 SYDVKM. V shed 4 bases, J shed 2 bases, and the junction held 9 bases outside the gene matches. The CDR3 DNA is TGTGCCAGCAGTTGGGAGGGGCGGATTAACACAGATACGCAGTATTTT. Its protein product is CASSWEGRINTDTQYF.

The chain is built from TRBV7-9 and TRBJ1-4; D is unresolved. From germline, CDR1 is SEHNR and CDR2 FQNEAQ (reference sequence). The V and J ends lost 4 bases and 14 bases respectively, with 11 bases between them. This CDR3 has 11 residues. CDR3 sequence (DNA): TGTGCCAGCAGCTCAGACTACCGGCTGTTTTTT. It translates to CASSSDYRLFF. The variable domain in full, completed from reference TRBV7-9 and TRBJ1-4, reads DTGVSQNPRHKITKRGQNVTFRCDPISEHNRLYWYRQTLGQGPEFLTYFQNEAQLEKSRLLSDRFSAERPKGSFSTLEIQRTEQGDSAMYLCASSSDYRLFFGSGTQLSVL.

This clonotype was observed a handful of times. The chain employs TRBV28 and TRBJ2-7; D might be TRBD2 (5 bases). Trimming shortened V by 3 bases and J by 2 bases, and 8 bases separated the two germline ends. This CDR3 has 13 residues. Germline V gene data show CDR1 as MDHEN and CDR2 as SYDVKM. The CDR3 loop reads CASSFEGAYEQYF. The CDR3 DNA reads as TGTGCCAGCAGTTTCGAGGGAGCCTACGAGCAGTACTTC.

In this sample, this clonotype turned up a few times. The chain is built from TRBV29-1 and TRBJ2-7; D tentatively reads TRBD1 or TRBD2 (5 bases each). Germline V lookup: CDR1 SQVTM, CDR2 ANQGSEA. V was cut by 6 bases and J by 0 bases, with 9 bases left in between. This CDR3 comprises 12 residues. The CDR3 nucleotides are TGCAGCGTACGGGACGGCTCCTACGAGCAGTACTTC. Translated: CSVRDGSYEQYF.

In its sample, this clonotype was seen a few times. The chain carries TRBV4-1 and TRBJ1-3; D not resolved. The CDR3 is 16 residues long. The V end was cut by 4 bases, the J end by 7 bases, with 20 bases between. CDR1 and CDR2 (germline): MGHRA, YSYEKL. CDR3 sequence: CASSRGFGSASNTIYF. CDR3 bases: TGCGCCAGCAGCCGCGGCTTCGGATCAGCGAGCAACACCATATATTTT.

This clonotype was found many times. CDR3 coding DNA: TGTGCCATCAGCTTCCGACAGCAAGAGACCCAGTACTTC. Translating gives CAISFRQQETQYF. The chain uses TRBV10-3 and TRBJ2-5; weak D call: TRBD1 (5 bases). V lost 6 bases and J lost 2, with 10 bases in between. Germline V CDR1 and CDR2: ENHRY, SYGVKD. There are 13 residues in the CDR3.